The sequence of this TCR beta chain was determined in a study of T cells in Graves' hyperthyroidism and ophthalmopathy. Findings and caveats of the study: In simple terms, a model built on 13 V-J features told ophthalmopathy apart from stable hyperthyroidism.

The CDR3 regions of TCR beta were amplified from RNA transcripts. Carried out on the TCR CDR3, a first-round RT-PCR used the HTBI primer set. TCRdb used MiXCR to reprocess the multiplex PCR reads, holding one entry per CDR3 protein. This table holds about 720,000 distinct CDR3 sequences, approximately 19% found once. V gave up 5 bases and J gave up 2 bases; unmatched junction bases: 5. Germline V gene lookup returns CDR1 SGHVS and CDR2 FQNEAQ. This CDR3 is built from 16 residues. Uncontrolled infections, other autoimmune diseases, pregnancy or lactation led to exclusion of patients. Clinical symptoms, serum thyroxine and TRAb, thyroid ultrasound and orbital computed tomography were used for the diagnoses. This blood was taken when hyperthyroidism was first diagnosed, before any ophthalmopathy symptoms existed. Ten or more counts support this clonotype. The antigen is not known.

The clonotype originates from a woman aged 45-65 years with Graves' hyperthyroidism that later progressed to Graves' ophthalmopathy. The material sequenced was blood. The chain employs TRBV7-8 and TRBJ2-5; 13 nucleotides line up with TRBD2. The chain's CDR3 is CASSTRTSGGQETQYF. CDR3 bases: TGTGCCAGCAGCACCAGGACTAGCGGGGGTCAAGAGACCCAGTACTTC.